Listed here are 12 T cell receptor beta chains from one sample, sequenced in a study of T cells in Graves' hyperthyroidism and ophthalmopathy. What was amplified from RNA transcripts were TCR beta CDR3 regions. First-round RT-PCR targeting the TCR CDR3 was performed with the HTBI primer set. TCRdb fed the multiplex PCR reads into MiXCR, producing one record per CDR3 protein. The repertoire has fewer than 700,000 distinct CDR3 sequences, about a sixth of them found once; the top ten carry 3.8%. The sample was blood. Receptor source: a woman in her 30s with Graves' hyperthyroidism.

The chain joins TRBV28 to TRBJ1-2, with D possibly matching TRBD1 (6 bases). Germline CDR1 is MDHEN and CDR2 is SYDVKM. Deletions cut 7 bases from V and 3 bases from J, with 15 bases between. The CDR3 contains 14 residues. The CDR3 protein is CASTRQGLDYGYTF. The CDR3 DNA reads as TGTGCCAGCACCCGTCAGGGGCTCGACTATGGCTACACCTTC.

V gene TRBV9 combines with J gene TRBJ2-3; D is tentatively TRBD1 or TRBD2 (6 bases each). Germline CDR1 SGDLS, CDR2 YYNGEE. The CDR3 runs to 16 residues. Trimming stripped 4 bases from V and 0 bases from J, with 15 bases between. CDR3 amino acids: CASSPGGGQSTDTQYF. In DNA form, the CDR3 reads TGTGCCAGCAGCCCCGGGGGAGGACAGAGCACAGATACGCAGTATTTT.

This clonotype turned up a few times. The V gene is TRBV5-1, the J gene TRBJ2-2, with D maybe TRBD2 (5 bases). The germline V gene has CDR1 SGHRS and CDR2 YFSETQ. The CDR3 length is 14 residues. Trimming stripped 4 bases from V and 6 bases from J, with 13 bases between. The CDR3 DNA sequence: TGCGCCAGCAGCGCCGTACTAGGCCCCGGGGAGCTGTTTTTT. It translates to CASSAVLGPGELFF.

This clonotype showed up just a few times. The chain combines TRBV7-2 with TRBJ2-7, with a tentative D call TRBD1 (6 bases). The CDR3 consists of 17 residues. V was trimmed by 0 bases and J by 5 bases, leaving 20 bases between them. Germline CDR1 is SGHTA and CDR2 is FQGNSA. CDR3 in amino acids: CASSLAFGGEGANEQYF. The CDR3 DNA reads as TGTGCCAGCAGCTTAGCGTTTGGGGGCGAGGGTGCGAACGAGCAGTACTTC.

This clonotype appeared many times. V usage is TRBV7-2 and J usage is TRBJ2-2, with 9 nucleotides matching TRBD2. Losses at the gene ends were 4 bases for V and 7 bases for J; bases not matched to a gene: 13. The CDR3 covers 17 residues. Germline V gene lookup returns CDR1 SGHTA and CDR2 FQGNSA. CDR3 bases: TGTGCCAGCAGCTCCGAACCTATAGCGGGAGCGGGCGGGGAGCTGTTTTTT. Amino acids: CASSSEPIAGAGGELFF.

This clonotype has a count of ten or more. This rearrangement joins TRBV28 to TRBJ2-7, with TRBD1 matching 8 bases. This CDR3 comprises 11 residues. Trimming took 6 bases from V and 11 from J; bases not matched to a gene: 6. Looked up from germline, CDR1 is MDHEN and CDR2 is SYDVKM. The DNA of the CDR3 is TGTGCCAGCAGGGTGACAGGGGAGGAGTACTTC. This gives the protein CASRVTGEEYF. The complete variable domain, with remaining parts taken from reference TRBV28 and TRBJ2-7, reads DVKVTQSSRYLVKRTGEKVFLECVQDMDHENMFWYRQDPGLGLRLIYFSYDVKMKEKGDIPEGYSVSREKKERFSLILESASTNQTSMYLCASRVTGEEYFGPGTRLTVT.

The J gene is TRBJ2-2, the V gene TRBV6-1; tentative D call: TRBD2 (6 bases). Per germline, CDR1 MNHNS and CDR2 SASEGT. V was pared by 5 bases and J by 6 bases, with 10 bases between. The CDR3 runs to 13 residues. CDR3 coding DNA: TGTGCCAGCAGTCGTAGCGGCCCCGGGGAGCTGTTTTTT. Residues: CASSRSGPGELFF.

This clonotype occurred many times. This chain links TRBV11-2 with TRBJ2-1, with 8 bases aligning to TRBD2. The CDR3 spans 16 residues. Unmatched junction bases numbered 8, after V lost 1 base and J lost 6 bases. CDR1 and CDR2 from the germline V gene are SGHAT and FQNNGV. This CDR3 is CASSLAGAGVANEQFF. The CDR3 coding sequence is TGTGCCAGCAGCTTAGCCGGAGCGGGAGTAGCCAATGAGCAGTTCTTC.

The sample holds many counts of this clonotype. This chain joins TRBV6-1 and TRBJ2-1; a weak D match, TRBD1 (5 bases). Germline V gene data show CDR1 as MNHNS and CDR2 as SASEGT. V lost 0 bases and J 8 bases, leaving 11 bases between the germline ends. This CDR3 has 14 amino acids. As DNA, the CDR3 is TGTGCCAGCAGTGAAGCGTGGGCAGGGTATGAGCAGTTCTTC. Translated, it gives CASSEAWAGYEQFF.

This clonotype was observed once. Since a much larger clone is just one base distant, this may be a read error. V usage is TRBV6-1 and J usage is TRBJ1-1; D gene uncertain. The V gene's germline CDR1 is MNHNS and CDR2 SASEGT. There are 13 residues in the CDR3. The CDR3 loop is CAGSDRTNTEAFF. CDR3 in DNA: TGTGCCGGCAGTGATCGGACGAACACTGAAGCTTTCTTT.

The table lists this clonotype with many counts. The V and J genes are TRBV6-1 and TRBJ1-2; 8 bases are shared with TRBD1. The junction had 10 bases not matched to a gene; V was cut back by 3 bases and J by 7 bases. Germline loops: CDR1 MNHNS, CDR2 SASEGT. The CDR3 contains 15 residues. The DNA of the CDR3 is TGTGCCAGCAGTGAGGGGACGACAGGGGTCTTTGGCTACACCTTC. It translates to CASSEGTTGVFGYTF.

This clonotype was seen repeatedly, ten times or more. Germline is not matched at one junction end, which may reflect a read error. The chain links TRBV11-2 to TRBJ2-1; TRBD1 might be the D (6 bases). In germline, CDR1 is SGHAT, CDR2 FQNNGV. The CDR3 totals 15 residues. The CDR3 nucleotides are TGTGCCAGCAGCCTAGAGGGGGAGTCCTACAATGAGCAGTTCTTC. Encoded protein: CASSLEGESYNEQFF.